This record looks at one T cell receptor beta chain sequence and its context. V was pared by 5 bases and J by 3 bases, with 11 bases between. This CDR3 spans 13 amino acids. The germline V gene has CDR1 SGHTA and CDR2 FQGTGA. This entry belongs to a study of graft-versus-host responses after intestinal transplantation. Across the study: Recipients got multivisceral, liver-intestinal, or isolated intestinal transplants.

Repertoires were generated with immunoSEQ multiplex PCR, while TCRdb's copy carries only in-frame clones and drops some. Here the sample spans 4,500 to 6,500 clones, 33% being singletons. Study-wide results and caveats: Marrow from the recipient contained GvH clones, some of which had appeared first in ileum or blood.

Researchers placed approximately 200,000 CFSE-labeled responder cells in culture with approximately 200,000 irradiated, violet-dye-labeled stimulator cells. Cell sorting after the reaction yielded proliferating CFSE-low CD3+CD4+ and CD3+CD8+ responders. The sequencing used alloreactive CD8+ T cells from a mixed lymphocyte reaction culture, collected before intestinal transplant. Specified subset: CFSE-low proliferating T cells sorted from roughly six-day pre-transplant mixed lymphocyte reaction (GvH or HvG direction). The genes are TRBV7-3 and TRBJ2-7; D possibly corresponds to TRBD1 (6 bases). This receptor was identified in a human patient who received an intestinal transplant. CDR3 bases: TGTGCCAGCAGCGCAATGGACAGCTACGAGCAGTACTTC. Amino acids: CASSAMDSYEQYF.